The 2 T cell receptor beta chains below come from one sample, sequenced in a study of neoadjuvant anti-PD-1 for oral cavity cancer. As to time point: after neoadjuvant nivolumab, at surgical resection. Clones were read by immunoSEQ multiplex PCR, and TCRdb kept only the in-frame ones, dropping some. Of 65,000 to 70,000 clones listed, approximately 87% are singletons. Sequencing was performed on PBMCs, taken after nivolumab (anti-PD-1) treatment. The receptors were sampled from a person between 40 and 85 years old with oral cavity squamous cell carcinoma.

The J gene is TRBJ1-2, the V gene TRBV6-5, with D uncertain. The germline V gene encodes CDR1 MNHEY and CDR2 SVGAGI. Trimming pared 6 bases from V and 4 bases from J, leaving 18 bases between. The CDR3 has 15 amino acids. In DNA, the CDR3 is TGTGCCAGCAGCCCAGCCCCGACCGCGGGCTATGGCTACACCTTC. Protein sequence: CASSPAPTAGYGYTF.

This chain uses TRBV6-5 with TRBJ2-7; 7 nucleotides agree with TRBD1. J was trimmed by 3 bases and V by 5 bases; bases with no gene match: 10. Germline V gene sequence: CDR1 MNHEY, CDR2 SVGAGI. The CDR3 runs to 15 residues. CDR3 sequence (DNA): TGTGCCAGCAGTCCCTCAGGGACAGTTGGCTACGAGCAGTACTTC. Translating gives CASSPSGTVGYEQYF.